One and the same sample provided the 30 T cell receptor beta chains below, sequenced in a study of post-analysis software for immune sequencing data. Overall study findings and caveats: Roughly 5 TRBV segments (TRBV5-6, TRBV5-1 and TRBV20-1 among them) occurred more frequently in patients than in controls.

The authors incorporated unique molecular identifiers into the TCR beta cDNA libraries. TCRdb re-called the PCR reads through MiXCR, storing one row per CDR3 protein. The sample records about 500,000 distinct CDR3 sequences, around 40% being singletons. Their antigen targets remain unknown. Sequencing used blood. All receptors derive from a girl aged 5 to 17 with multiple sclerosis.

This chain connects TRBV28 to TRBJ1-5; 8 nucleotides line up with TRBD1. From germline, CDR1 is MDHEN and CDR2 SYDVKM. The CDR3 covers 16 residues. Unmatched junction bases numbered 7, after V lost 6 bases and J lost 0 bases. The CDR3: CASRQGDASSNQPQHF. DNA of the CDR3: TGTGCCAGCAGACAGGGGGACGCCTCTAGCAATCAGCCCCAGCATTTT.

V gene TRBV9 combines with J gene TRBJ2-5; TRBD2 matches 7 bases. Germline V gene sequence: CDR1 SGDLS, CDR2 YYNGEE. The CDR3 extends over 13 amino acids. The CDR3 reads CAKTPGLRETQYF. The CDR3 DNA reads as TGTGCAAAAACACCGGGACTACGGGAGACCCAGTACTTC.

This clonotype has just a few counts. The chain links TRBV7-9 to TRBJ2-7; D ambiguous. The ends were cut back, 4 bases at V and 2 bases at J, with 15 bases in the middle. The CDR3 extends over 15 amino acids. Germline CDR1 and CDR2: SEHNR and FQNEAQ (reference sequence). CDR3: CASSSAETQAYEQYF. The DNA of the CDR3 is TGTGCCAGCAGCTCAGCTGAAACCCAAGCCTACGAGCAGTACTTC.

The chain is built from TRBV4-2 and TRBJ2-1, with 14 nucleotides matching TRBD2. Germline values: CDR1 LGHNA, CDR2 YNFKEQ. V dropped 1 base and J dropped 13; count of bases not matched to a gene: 12. The CDR3 spans 17 residues. As DNA, the CDR3 is TGTGCCAGCAGCCAAGGAAGCGGACTAGCGGGAGGTGACTATCAGTTCTTC. Amino acids: CASSQGSGLAGGDYQFF.

This chain uses TRBV20-1 with TRBJ1-5, with 8 bases identical to TRBD1. CDR3 length: 16 residues. CDR1 DFQATT and CDR2 SNEGSKA come from the germline V gene (reference sequence). V dropped 3 bases and J dropped 2; count of bases not matched to a gene: 9. The CDR3 DNA reads TGCAGTGCTAGGGTTCAGGGGGCTATGGGCAATCAGCCCCAGCATTTT. This gives the protein CSARVQGAMGNQPQHF.

The genes are TRBV3-1 and TRBJ2-5, with a possible D match to TRBD1 (6 bases). The J call may be in error: the DNA end matches TRBJ2-7 better. Germline assignment: CDR1 LGHDT and CDR2 YNNKEL (reference sequence). The CDR3 extends over 15 amino acids. The CDR3 reads CASSQVLGARYEQYF. The DNA of the CDR3 is TGTGCCAGCAGCCAAGTTCTGGGGGCAAGATACGAGCAGTACTTC.

On this clonotype itself: A junction boundary mismatches the germline segment, possibly from a read error. The chain has TRBV6-5 and TRBJ2-1; no clear D gene. The J call may be mistaken, given a closer DNA end match to TRBJ2-7. The germline gives CDR1 MNHEY, CDR2 SVGAGI. CDR3 length: 16 residues. The CDR3 coding sequence is TGTGCCTGCAGTTCTCTTTTAAACTACAGACGCAATGAGCAGTACTTC. Protein: CACSSLLNYRRNEQYF.

The chain's CDR3 is CATSSIGAREKLFF. As DNA, the CDR3 is TGTGCCACCAGCAGTATAGGGGCTCGGGAAAAACTGTTTTTT. The rearrangement links TRBV15 to TRBJ1-4, with D possibly matching TRBD1 (5 bases). The CDR3 contains 14 residues. CDR1 and CDR2 from the germline V gene are LNHNV and YYDKDF (reference sequence). Trimming took 3 bases from V and 8 from J, leaving 13 bases between them.

The chain joins TRBV5-1 to TRBJ2-7, with D hard to call. Trimming took 3 bases from V and 2 from J, leaving 12 bases between them. CDR1 and CDR2 from the germline V gene are SGHRS and YFSETQ. This CDR3 spans 14 amino acids. The CDR3 sequence is CASSSKTETYEQYF. In DNA, the CDR3 is TGCGCCAGCAGCTCAAAAACAGAGACCTACGAGCAGTACTTC.

In this sample, this clonotype turned up a few times. The V and J genes are TRBV6-1 and TRBJ2-1; 11 bases match TRBD1. The CDR3 is 14 residues long. J gave up 10 bases and V 8 bases, and 10 bases lay outside the gene matches. CDR1 MNHNS and CDR2 SASEGT come from the germline V gene. CDR3 amino acids: CASGRDRGLSEQFF. CDR3 DNA sequence: TGTGCCAGCGGAAGGGACAGGGGGTTGAGCGAGCAGTTCTTC.

This clonotype has just one count. The chain links TRBV12-3 or TRBV12-4 to TRBJ2-3, with 9 bases matching TRBD1. The CDR3 loop spans 14 amino acids. J lost 5 bases, V lost 4 bases, and 4 bases had no gene match. The CDR3 here is CASSWDRARDTQYF. The CDR3 nucleotides are TGTGCCAGCAGTTGGGACAGGGCGCGAGATACGCAGTATTTT.

This clonotype was detected a few times. The gene calls are TRBV6-5 and TRBJ2-5; 9 nucleotides agree with TRBD2. V dropped 7 bases and J dropped 1; count of bases not matched to a gene: 10. The CDR3 is 16 amino acids. In germline, CDR1 is MNHEY, CDR2 SVGAGI. Here the CDR3 reads CASTRTSGFVQETQYF. CDR3 in DNA: TGTGCCAGCACCCGCACTAGCGGGTTCGTCCAAGAGACCCAGTACTTC.

This clonotype has at least ten counts. This chain connects TRBV28 to TRBJ2-1; TRBD1 matches 9 bases. The germline gives CDR1 MDHEN, CDR2 SYDVKM. The trim removed 3 bases at V and 3 bases at J, leaving 3 bases unmatched. The CDR3 covers 15 residues. CDR3: CASSFGQGNYNEQFF. DNA for the CDR3: TGTGCCAGCAGTTTTGGACAGGGGAACTACAATGAGCAGTTCTTC.

In regard to this clonotype: An end of the junction does not agree with germline; a read error may underlie this. The V and J genes are TRBV28 and TRBJ2-4; D not certain. Germline CDR1 reads MDHEN; CDR2 reads SYDVKM. The CDR3 is 11 amino acids. The CDR3 DNA reads TGTGCCAGTAGTTCCTCCAGAATTCAGTACTTC. Amino acid sequence: CASSSSRIQYF.

This chain uses TRBV6-2 or TRBV6-3 with TRBJ2-5, with no clear D. Germline lookup yields CDR1 MNHEY and CDR2 SVGEGT. The CDR3 length is 13 residues. Trimming stripped 10 bases from V and 2 bases from J, with 14 bases between. The CDR3 region has the DNA TGTGCCATCTCCCTTCGGCTTCAAGAGACCCAGTACTTC. Translation gives CAISLRLQETQYF.

V is TRBV28 and J is TRBJ2-7, with 11 positions matching TRBD1. The CDR3 spans 16 residues. The J segment lost 2 bases and the V segment lost 5 bases, leaving 8 bases of the junction unmatched. Germline V gene lookup returns CDR1 MDHEN and CDR2 SYDVKM. This CDR3 reads CASSPPGGQGAYEQYF. The CDR3 nucleotides are TGTGCCAGCAGTCCGCCTGGGGGACAGGGGGCCTACGAGCAGTACTTC.

This sequence joins TRBV6-5 and TRBJ1-4; D may be TRBD1 (5 bases). Germline V gene data show CDR1 as MNHEY and CDR2 as SVGAGI. The germline V and J ends were trimmed by 2 bases and 8 bases, with 9 bases remaining between them. The CDR3 is 13 residues long. In DNA, the CDR3 is TGTGCCAGCAGTTACGACAGTTGGGAAAAACTGTTTTTT. Translated: CASSYDSWEKLFF.

This clonotype turned up a few times. The rearrangement joins TRBV7-2 to TRBJ2-3; 9 bases map to TRBD2. Losses at the gene ends were 1 base for V and 4 bases for J; bases not matched to a gene: 3. Germline V CDR1 and CDR2: SGHTA, FQGNSA. The CDR3 is 15 amino acids. CDR3 DNA sequence: TGTGCCAGCAGCTTAGGTAGCGGGAGCCCAGATACGCAGTATTTT. Protein: CASSLGSGSPDTQYF.

The V call is TRBV6-2 or TRBV6-3, the J call TRBJ2-7; D is unresolved. V lost 0 bases and J lost 2, with 14 bases in between. Per germline, CDR1 MNHEY and CDR2 SVGEGT. The CDR3 extends over 16 amino acids. The chain's CDR3 is CASSYSPSAEPYEQYF. The CDR3 coding sequence is TGTGCCAGCAGTTACTCGCCGTCGGCGGAACCCTACGAGCAGTACTTC.

This chain uses TRBV18 with TRBJ2-7; 9 nucleotides match TRBD2. This CDR3 contains 15 residues. Germline V gene sequence: CDR1 KGHSH, CDR2 LQKENI. Trimming at V came to 2 bases and at J to 6 bases, leaving 8 bases not matched to a gene. The chain's CDR3 is CASSPIPGLAGEQYF. Written as DNA, the CDR3 is TGTGCCAGCTCACCAATCCCGGGACTAGCTGGCGAGCAGTACTTC.

This chain joins TRBV18 and TRBJ2-7; 7 bases map to TRBD2. The CDR3 sequence is 14 residues long. Germline CDR1 reads KGHSH; CDR2 reads LQKENI. The ends lost 3 bases at V and 4 bases at J; junction bases unmatched: 6. CDR3 DNA sequence: TGTGCCAGCTCACCTCATTCACTAGCGTACGAGCAGTACTTC. Its protein product is CASSPHSLAYEQYF.

This clonotype was recorded a few times. The chain couples TRBV5-1 to TRBJ2-5; tentatively, D is TRBD1 (6 bases). This CDR3 region has 15 residues. Deletions cut 4 bases from V and 2 bases from J, with 15 bases between. The germline gives CDR1 SGHRS, CDR2 YFSETQ. CDR3 in amino acids: CASSLSRQVQETQYF. CDR3 sequence (DNA): TGCGCCAGCAGCCTAAGTAGACAGGTTCAAGAGACCCAGTACTTC. Looking up the rest from reference TRBV5-1 and TRBJ2-5 gives the full variable domain: KAGVTQTPRYLIKTRGQQVTLSCSPISGHRSVSWYQQTPGQGLQFLFEYFSETQRNKGNFPGRFSGRQFSNSRSEMNVSTLELGDSALYLCASSLSRQVQETQYFGPGTRLLVL.

V is TRBV3-1 and J is TRBJ2-5; possibly TRBD1 for D (5 bases). The last part of the DNA fits TRBJ2-7 better; the J call may be wrong. The CDR3 consists of 15 residues. CDR1 is LGHDT and CDR2 is YNNKEL in the germline V gene (reference sequence). The CDR3 DNA sequence: TGTGCCAGCAGCCAAGATGGAGTCGGCCAGGGCGAGCAGTACTTC. Translating it yields CASSQDGVGQGEQYF.

The V and J genes are TRBV29-1 and TRBJ1-2; TRBD1 aligns across 7 bases. CDR3 size: 12 residues. With 3 bases clipped from V and 8 bases from J, the junction kept 6 bases outside the gene matches. Germline values: CDR1 SQVTM, CDR2 ANQGSEA. The CDR3, as DNA: TGCAGCGTTGAGACAGGGAGAACGGGCTACACCTTC. Protein: CSVETGRTGYTF.

This clonotype has just a few counts. The chain employs TRBV6-5 and TRBJ2-4; D could derive from TRBD1 or TRBD2 (5 bases each). The CDR3 is 15 amino acids. Germline CDR1 and CDR2: MNHEY and SVGAGI. V was trimmed by 8 bases and J by 3 bases, leaving 17 bases between them. The CDR3 here is CASGRGAHDKNIQYF. CDR3 in DNA: TGTGCCAGCGGAAGAGGGGCCCATGACAAAAACATTCAGTACTTC.

This chain uses TRBV10-3 with TRBJ2-3; 8 bases line up with TRBD2. The V segment lost 5 bases and the J segment 2 bases; nucleotides outside the gene matches: 18. The length of the CDR3 is 19 residues. Germline values: CDR1 ENHRY, CDR2 SYGVKD. The CDR3 is CAISRVVGASGHPTDTQYF. Written as DNA, the CDR3 is TGTGCCATCAGTAGGGTCGTAGGTGCTAGCGGGCATCCCACAGATACGCAGTATTTT.

This clonotype occurred a few times. This chain links TRBV29-1 with TRBJ2-5, with 9 bases matching TRBD1. The junction had 11 bases not matched to a gene; V was cut back by 7 bases and J by 5 bases. The CDR3 has 14 amino acids. Germline CDR1 and CDR2: SQVTM and ANQGSEA. This CDR3 reads CSGNRGLGGETQYF. In DNA form, the CDR3 reads TGCAGCGGGAACAGGGGGCTAGGAGGCGAGACCCAGTACTTC.

The V call is TRBV20-1, the J call TRBJ2-1, with 8 bases identical to TRBD2. V trimming: 5 bases; J trimming: 4 bases; junction bases outside the gene matches: 16. Germline-derived CDR1 and CDR2 are DFQATT and SNEGSKA (reference sequence). There are 17 residues in the CDR3. CDR3 loop: CSAYKGSGASGYNEQFF. The CDR3 DNA is TGCAGTGCTTACAAGGGGTCGGGGGCTAGCGGGTACAATGAGCAGTTCTTC.

This clonotype was detected only a few times. The rearrangement links TRBV20-1 to TRBJ2-3, with 9 bases matching TRBD2. Per the germline V gene, CDR1 is DFQATT and CDR2 is SNEGSKA (reference sequence). The ends lost 1 base at V and 0 bases at J; junction bases unmatched: 14. The CDR3 covers 19 residues. The chain's CDR3 is CSARAGASGRPLSTDTQYF. Written as DNA, the CDR3 is TGCAGTGCTAGAGCTGGCGCCAGCGGGAGGCCACTAAGCACAGATACGCAGTATTTT.

The chain uses TRBV6-5 and TRBJ2-1; D unclear. Per germline, CDR1 MNHEY and CDR2 SVGAGI. The CDR3 is 14 residues long. The V and J ends lost 2 bases and 5 bases respectively, with 10 bases between them. CDR3 protein: CASSYQSVNNEQFF. DNA of the CDR3: TGTGCCAGCAGTTACCAGTCAGTGAACAATGAGCAGTTCTTC.